The next 32 T cell receptor beta chains were all read from a single sample in a study of cytomegalovirus exposure and HLA in healthy donors. PCR amplification relied on 60 Vbeta primers (plus 13 Jbeta primers). Some clones are missing from TCRdb's copy, which holds only in-frame ones; the method was immunoSEQ multiplex PCR. The sample has 55,000 to 70,000 clones; roughly 70% are singletons. The sample was PBMCs. These receptors came from a woman aged 60-75 years in good health and CMV-seropositive.

The chain employs TRBV19 and TRBJ1-5, with 8 bases fitting TRBD1. Germline values: CDR1 LNHDA, CDR2 SQIVND (reference sequence). The CDR3 has 17 residues. Trimming cost V 4 bases and J 7 bases; bases outside gene matches: 15. Written as DNA, the CDR3 is TGTGCCAGTAGTACCCTACCGGGACAGGCCCCGGGGCAGCCCCAGCATTTT. This encodes CASSTLPGQAPGQPQHF.

The chain links TRBV12-5 to TRBJ1-4; D unclear. The CDR3 extends over 13 amino acids. In germline, CDR1 is LGHNT, CDR2 FRNRAP. V was clipped by 5 bases and J by 7 bases, with 11 bases between them. In DNA form, the CDR3 reads TGTGCTAGTGGTCTAGGGCGGGGTGAAAAACTGTTTTTT. Residues: CASGLGRGEKLFF. Full variable domain (rest looked up from reference TRBV12-5 and TRBJ1-4): DARVTQTPRHKVTEMGQEVTMRCQPILGHNTVFWYRQTMMQGLELLAYFRNRAPLDDSGMPKDRFSAEMPDATLATLKIQPSEPRDSAVYFCASGLGRGEKLFFGSGTQLSVL.

The chain uses TRBV27 and TRBJ1-2, with D possibly matching TRBD1 (6 bases). The V end lost 0 bases, the J end lost 4 bases, and 6 bases lay between the germline ends. The CDR3 loop spans 13 amino acids. Germline values: CDR1 MNHEY, CDR2 SMNVEV (reference sequence). CDR3 sequence (DNA): TGTGCCAGCAGTTTATCAGGGGGCTATGGCTACACCTTC. This codes for CASSLSGGYGYTF.

The CDR3 sequence: CASSFFPQETQYF. In DNA, the CDR3 is TGTGCCAGCAGTTTCTTTCCCCAAGAGACCCAGTACTTC. V is TRBV6-5 and J is TRBJ2-5; D is unresolved. Germline CDR1 MNHEY, CDR2 SVGAGI. The V gene lost 4 bases and the J gene lost 1 base, with 7 bases spanning the gap. CDR3 length: 13 amino acids.

The V gene is TRBV7-2, the J gene TRBJ2-5; the match to TRBD1 covers 7 bases. The J call is doubtful: the DNA matches TRBJ2-7 better. This CDR3 region has 15 residues. Germline CDR1 and CDR2: SGHTA and FQGNSA. The CDR3 reads CASSLEGTVPYEQYF. The DNA for the CDR3 is TGTGCCAGCAGCTTAGAAGGGACAGTACCCTACGAGCAGTACTTC.

The rearrangement links TRBV7-2 to TRBJ2-1; 9 nucleotides align to TRBD1. The J segment lost 9 bases and the V segment lost 5 bases, leaving 5 bases of the junction unmatched. The CDR3 loop spans 13 amino acids. The V gene's germline CDR1 is SGHTA and CDR2 FQGNSA. The CDR3 DNA is TGTGCCAGCAGCCACGGACAGGGGTTTGAGCAGTTCTTC. Amino acid sequence: CASSHGQGFEQFF.

The chain joins TRBV6-1 to TRBJ1-1; D remains ambiguous. Germline CDR1 reads MNHNS; CDR2 reads SASEGT. The CDR3 runs 11 residues. Trimming pared 8 bases from V and 4 bases from J, leaving 8 bases between. The chain's CDR3 is CASRTVTEAFF. DNA of the CDR3: TGTGCCAGCCGAACAGTCACTGAAGCTTTCTTT.

This clone has more than one count but fewer than ten. The V gene is TRBV2, the J gene TRBJ2-1; 13 nucleotides match TRBD2. The CDR3 runs to 13 residues. CDR1 and CDR2 from the germline V gene are SNHLY and FYNNEI. After removal of 11 bases from V and 11 bases from J, the junction contained 9 bases not matched to a gene. The CDR3 sequence is CAGTGTSGDQQFF. Here the CDR3 DNA reads TGTGCCGGTACCGGGACTAGCGGGGATCAGCAGTTCTTC.

This chain uses TRBV2 with TRBJ2-3, with D perhaps matching TRBD2 (6 bases). CDR1 and CDR2 from the germline V gene are SNHLY and FYNNEI. This CDR3 contains 14 residues. V was cut by 6 bases and J by 2 bases, with 12 bases left in between. The CDR3 bases are TGTGCCAGCAGGGATGGGACTCCCACAGATACGCAGTATTTT. Translated, it gives CASRDGTPTDTQYF.

This clone was observed a handful of times. DNA for the CDR3: TGCGCCAGCAGAACAGGGAACAGCTATGGCTACACCTTC. Amino acid sequence: CASRTGNSYGYTF. The genes are TRBV4-1 and TRBJ1-2; maybe TRBD1 (6 bases). V shed 6 bases and J shed 4 bases, with 12 bases lying between them. Germline V lookup: CDR1 MGHRA, CDR2 YSYEKL. CDR3 length: 13 amino acids.

The V call is TRBV5-1, the J call TRBJ2-3; TRBD2 agrees at 9 bases. CDR1 is SGHRS and CDR2 is YFSETQ in the germline V gene. The junction had 3 bases not matched to a gene; V was cut back by 0 bases and J by 4 bases. This CDR3 comprises 15 residues. The CDR3 reads CASSLGSGGADTQYF. CDR3 coding DNA: TGCGCCAGCAGCTTGGGTAGCGGGGGTGCAGATACGCAGTATTTT. The variable domain in full, completed from reference TRBV5-1 and TRBJ2-3, reads KAGVTQTPRYLIKTRGQQVTLSCSPISGHRSVSWYQQTPGQGLQFLFEYFSETQRNKGNFPGRFSGRQFSNSRSEMNVSTLELGDSALYLCASSLGSGGADTQYFGPGTRLTVL.

The chain joins TRBV6-5 to TRBJ2-7; D gene ambiguous. V was pared by 6 bases and J by 3 bases, with 18 bases between. The CDR3 is made up of 15 amino acids. Germline lookup yields CDR1 MNHEY and CDR2 SVGAGI. The CDR3 here is CASRLTLLSLYEQYF. Here the CDR3 DNA reads TGTGCCAGCAGGCTGACTCTACTATCTCTCTACGAGCAGTACTTC.

This clone was seen only once. The chain recombines TRBV28 with TRBJ2-1; D might be TRBD2 (6 bases). CDR1 MDHEN and CDR2 SYDVKM come from the germline V gene. V was pared by 7 bases and J by 2 bases, with 15 bases between. The length of the CDR3 is 15 residues. CDR3 coding DNA: TGTGCCAGCATTCGCGGGGTAGGGGCCTACAATGAGCAGTTCTTC. Translated: CASIRGVGAYNEQFF.

The table lists this clone with a count of one. The chain couples TRBV4-3 to TRBJ2-3; 7 bases align to TRBD2. The germline CDR1 and CDR2 sequences are LGHNA and YSLEER. After removal of 0 bases from V and 7 bases from J, the junction contained 4 bases not matched to a gene. The CDR3 covers 14 residues. The CDR3 protein is CASSQEERGYTQYF. For the CDR3, the DNA is TGCGCCAGCAGCCAAGAGGAGCGGGGCTATACGCAGTATTTT.

The J gene is TRBJ1-2, the V gene TRBV9; D call uncertain. The CDR3 totals 14 residues. Germline lookup yields CDR1 SGDLS and CDR2 YYNGEE. The V end was cut by 0 bases, the J end by 7 bases, with 13 bases between. The DNA for the CDR3 is TGTGCCAGCAGCGTAGTTACCGCAGCGGCTGGCTACACCTTC. This translates into CASSVVTAAAGYTF.

J is TRBJ1-2 and V is TRBV6-1, with TRBD1 matching 11 bases. The junction had 14 bases not matched to a gene; V was cut back by 4 bases and J by 7 bases. The CDR3 runs to 17 residues. Per the germline V gene, CDR1 is MNHNS and CDR2 is SASEGT. This chain's CDR3 is CASSGLFRDRGDSGYTF. The CDR3 nucleotides are TGTGCCAGCAGTGGTTTATTCCGGGACAGGGGGGATTCTGGCTACACCTTC.

As DNA, the CDR3 is TGTGCCAGCAGCCCTAGACAGGGGGCAACAGATACGCAGTATTTT. It is translated as CASSPRQGATDTQYF. The chain uses TRBV7-2 and TRBJ2-3; 10 bases fit TRBD1. Germline CDR1 and CDR2: SGHTA and FQGNSA. The CDR3 extends over 15 amino acids. Trimming at V came to 5 bases and at J to 3 bases, leaving 5 bases not matched to a gene.

The chain recombines TRBV19 with TRBJ2-4; D gene uncertain. Germline V gene lookup returns CDR1 LNHDA and CDR2 SQIVND (reference sequence). The ends were cut back, 5 bases at V and 0 bases at J, with 14 bases in the middle. The CDR3 length is 16 residues. The CDR3 region is CASSPTVPEAKNIQYF. In nucleotides, the CDR3 is TGTGCCAGTAGTCCCACTGTCCCCGAAGCCAAAAACATTCAGTACTTC.

This sequence joins TRBV29-1 and TRBJ2-7, with 12 positions matching TRBD2. J gave up 6 bases and V 3 bases, and 12 bases lay outside the gene matches. Germline V gene sequence: CDR1 SQVTM, CDR2 ANQGSEA. This CDR3 comprises 16 residues. The CDR3 nucleotides read TGCAGCGTTGATAGGACTAGCGGGGATCTGGGGGGCGAGCAGTACTTC. It encodes CSVDRTSGDLGGEQYF.

About this clone: The sample holds other DNA sequences that translate to the same CDR3. V is TRBV5-1 and J is TRBJ2-7; 10 bases line up with TRBD1. This CDR3 spans 13 amino acids. Trimming cost V 3 bases and J 5 bases; bases outside gene matches: 2. Looked up from germline, CDR1 is SGHRS and CDR2 is YFSETQ. The CDR3 region is CASSSGTGDEQYF. In DNA form, the CDR3 reads TGCGCCAGCAGCTCGGGGACAGGGGACGAGCAGTACTTC. The entire variable domain, with the rest obtained from reference TRBV5-1 and TRBJ2-7, is as follows: KAGVTQTPRYLIKTRGQQVTLSCSPISGHRSVSWYQQTPGQGLQFLFEYFSETQRNKGNFPGRFSGRQFSNSRSEMNVSTLELGDSALYLCASSSGTGDEQYFGPGTRLTVT.

The chain is built from TRBV6-5 and TRBJ1-1, with D possibly being TRBD1 (6 bases). This CDR3 region has 16 residues. Germline V CDR1 and CDR2: MNHEY, SVGAGI. Trimming removed 0 bases from V and 3 bases from J, with 14 bases in between. DNA of the CDR3: TGTGCCAGCAGTTACTCCCGACAGGATGCTTACACTGAAGCTTTCTTT. Protein product: CASSYSRQDAYTEAFF.

This chain uses TRBV19 with TRBJ2-3; D may be TRBD1 (5 bases). Trimming cost V 4 bases and J 1 base, with 6 bases left between them. The CDR3 sequence is 13 residues long. Per germline, CDR1 LNHDA and CDR2 SQIVND (reference sequence). CDR3 sequence: CASSKGGTDTQYF. CDR3 bases: TGTGCCAGTAGTAAAGGGGGCACAGATACGCAGTATTTT.

The J gene is TRBJ2-1, the V gene TRBV18; the match to TRBD2 covers 9 bases. The CDR3 totals 16 residues. The V segment lost 0 bases and the J segment 9 bases; nucleotides outside the gene matches: 9. CDR1 and CDR2 (germline): KGHSH, LQKENI. CDR3 bases: TGTGCCAGCTCACCACCGACAAGCGGGGGGCCGGGTGAGCAGTTCTTC. It codes for CASSPPTSGGPGEQFF.

J is TRBJ1-5 and V is TRBV7-2, with D tentatively TRBD1 (5 bases). The CDR3 is 12 residues long. Trimming removed 1 base from V and 7 bases from J, with 5 bases in between. Germline CDR1 and CDR2: SGHTA and FQGNSA. The CDR3: CASSLEGQPQHF. The DNA of the CDR3 is TGTGCCAGCAGCTTAGAGGGGCAGCCCCAGCATTTT.

In DNA form, the CDR3 reads TGTGCCAGCAGTTCCGCGGGACAGGGGATCTATGGCTACACCTTC. As protein: CASSSAGQGIYGYTF. The chain carries TRBV6-5 and TRBJ1-2; 10 nucleotides match TRBD1. Germline V gene data show CDR1 as MNHEY and CDR2 as SVGAGI. J lost 4 bases, V lost 4 bases, and 6 bases had no gene match. This CDR3 is 15 amino acids long.

The CDR3 loop is CASSLSAGDTYEQYF. The DNA of the CDR3 is TGTGCCAGCAGCTTATCGGCAGGGGATACCTACGAGCAGTACTTC. The chain uses TRBV7-2 and TRBJ2-5; D is possibly TRBD1 (6 bases). The J call could be wrong; TRBJ2-7 is a better fit for the DNA end. Per the germline V gene, CDR1 is SGHTA and CDR2 is FQGNSA. This CDR3 has 15 residues.

The chain carries TRBV7-2 and TRBJ1-2; 7 bases are shared with TRBD1. The CDR3 extends over 15 amino acids. V gave up 7 bases and J gave up 12 bases; unmatched junction bases: 20. Germline V gene data show CDR1 as SGHTA and CDR2 as FQGNSA. The CDR3 bases are TGTGCCAGCAAACACGCCGCCCCTGACAGGGTACCGCACACCTTC. This sequence encodes CASKHAAPDRVPHTF.

The rearrangement joins TRBV6-1 to TRBJ2-5; 7 bases map to TRBD1. The CDR3 is made up of 13 amino acids. With V trimmed by 4 bases and J by 5 bases, 4 bases remained unmatched. Germline CDR1 and CDR2: MNHNS and SASEGT. Here the CDR3 reads CASSAGGAETQYF. CDR3 nucleotide sequence: TGTGCCAGCAGTGCAGGGGGTGCCGAGACCCAGTACTTC.

The genes are TRBV7-3 and TRBJ2-7; TRBD1 matches 8 bases. The CDR3 covers 13 residues. V shed 5 bases, J shed 7 bases, and the junction held 7 bases outside the gene matches. Per germline, CDR1 SGHTA and CDR2 FQGTGA. CDR3 nucleotides: TGTGCCAGCAGCCCGGACAGGGTGGGGGAGCAGTACTTC. Its translation: CASSPDRVGEQYF.

This clone was seen once. The chain links TRBV23-1 to TRBJ1-3; D gene uncertain. TRBV23-1 is recorded as an ORF, its role being uncertain. This CDR3 is 16 amino acids long. Trimming left V 0 bases short and J 0 bases short, with 9 bases between. The CDR3 here is CASSQSNTCSGNTIYF. The CDR3 coding sequence is TGCGCCAGCAGTCAATCGAACACATGCTCTGGAAACACCATATATTTT.

CDR3 nucleotides: TGCGCCAGCAGTATGACTAGCGGGGGGATCTTTGAGCAGTTCTTC. Its translation: CASSMTSGGIFEQFF. V and J are TRBV5-1 and TRBJ2-1, with TRBD2 matching 13 bases. This CDR3 comprises 15 residues. Germline V CDR1 and CDR2: SGHRS, YFSETQ. With 5 bases clipped from V and 9 bases from J, the junction kept 8 bases outside the gene matches.

The V call is TRBV5-1, the J call TRBJ2-7; TRBD1 matches 10 bases. This CDR3 is 14 amino acids long. Germline V CDR1 and CDR2: SGHRS, YFSETQ. V dropped 4 bases and J dropped 5; count of bases not matched to a gene: 6. The CDR3 bases are TGCGCCAGCAGCCCGGGACAGGGGCACGACGAGCAGTACTTC. It specifies CASSPGQGHDEQYF.